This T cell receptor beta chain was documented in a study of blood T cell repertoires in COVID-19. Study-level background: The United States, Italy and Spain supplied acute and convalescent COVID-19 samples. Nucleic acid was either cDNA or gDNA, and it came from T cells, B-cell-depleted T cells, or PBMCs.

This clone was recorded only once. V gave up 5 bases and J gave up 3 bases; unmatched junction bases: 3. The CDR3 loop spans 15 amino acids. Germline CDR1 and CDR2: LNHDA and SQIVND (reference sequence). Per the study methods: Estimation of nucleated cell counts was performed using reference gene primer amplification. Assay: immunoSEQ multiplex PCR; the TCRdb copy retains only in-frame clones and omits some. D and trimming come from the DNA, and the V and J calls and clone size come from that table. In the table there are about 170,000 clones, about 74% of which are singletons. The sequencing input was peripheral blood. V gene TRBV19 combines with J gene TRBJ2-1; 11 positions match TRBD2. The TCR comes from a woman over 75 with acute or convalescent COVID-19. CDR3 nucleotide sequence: TGTGCCAGTAGTGGGACTAGCGGTTTCTACAATGAGCAGTTCTTC. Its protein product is CASSGTSGFYNEQFF.